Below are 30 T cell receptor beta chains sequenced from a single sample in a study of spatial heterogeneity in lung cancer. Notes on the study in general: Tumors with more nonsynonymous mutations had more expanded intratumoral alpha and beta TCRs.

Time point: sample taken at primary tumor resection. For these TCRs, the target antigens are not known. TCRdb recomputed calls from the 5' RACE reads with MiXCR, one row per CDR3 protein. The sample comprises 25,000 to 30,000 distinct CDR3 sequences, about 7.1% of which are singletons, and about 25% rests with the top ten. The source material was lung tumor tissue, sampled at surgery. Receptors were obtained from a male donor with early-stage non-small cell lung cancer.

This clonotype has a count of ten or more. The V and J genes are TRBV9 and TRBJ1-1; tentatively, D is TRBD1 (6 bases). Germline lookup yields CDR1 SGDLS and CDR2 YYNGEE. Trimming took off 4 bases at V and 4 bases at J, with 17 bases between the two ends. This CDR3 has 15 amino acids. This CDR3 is CASSIQGRRGTEAFF. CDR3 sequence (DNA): TGTGCCAGCAGCATCCAGGGGCGGCGGGGCACTGAAGCTTTCTTT.

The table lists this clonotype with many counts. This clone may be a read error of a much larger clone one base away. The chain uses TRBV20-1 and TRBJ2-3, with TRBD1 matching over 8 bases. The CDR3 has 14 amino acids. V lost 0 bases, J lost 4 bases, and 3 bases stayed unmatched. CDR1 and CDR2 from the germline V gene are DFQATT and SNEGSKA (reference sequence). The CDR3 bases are TGCAGTGCTAGAGATCAGGGGGCGGCAGATACGCAGTATTTT. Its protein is CSARDQGAADTQYF.

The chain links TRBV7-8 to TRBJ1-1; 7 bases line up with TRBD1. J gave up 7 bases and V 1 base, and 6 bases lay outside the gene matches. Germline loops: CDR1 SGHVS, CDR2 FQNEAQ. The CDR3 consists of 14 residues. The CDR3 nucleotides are TGTGCCAGCAGCTTAGGGCCGCACAGGGGTGAAGCTTTCTTT. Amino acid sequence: CASSLGPHRGEAFF.

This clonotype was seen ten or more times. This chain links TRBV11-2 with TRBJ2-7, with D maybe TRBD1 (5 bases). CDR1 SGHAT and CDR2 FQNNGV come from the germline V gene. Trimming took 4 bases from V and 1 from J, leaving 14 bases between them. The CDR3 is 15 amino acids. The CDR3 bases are TGTGCCAGCAGCTCCCAGACAGTCGGGTCCTACGAGCAGTACTTC. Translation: CASSSQTVGSYEQYF.

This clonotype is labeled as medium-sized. The CDR3 sequence: CSARGSAYEQYF. DNA of the CDR3: TGCAGTGCTAGAGGATCGGCCTACGAGCAGTACTTC. J is TRBJ2-7 and V is TRBV20-1; D call uncertain. V lost 1 base to trimming and J lost 2 bases, with 6 bases between them. This CDR3 comprises 12 residues. The germline V gene encodes CDR1 DFQATT and CDR2 SNEGSKA (reference sequence).

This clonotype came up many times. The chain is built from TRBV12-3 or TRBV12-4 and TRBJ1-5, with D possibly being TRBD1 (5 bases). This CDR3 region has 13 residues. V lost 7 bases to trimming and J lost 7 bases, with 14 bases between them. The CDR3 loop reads CASNAEQGQPQHF. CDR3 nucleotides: TGTGCCAGCAATGCAGAGCAGGGACAGCCCCAGCATTTT.

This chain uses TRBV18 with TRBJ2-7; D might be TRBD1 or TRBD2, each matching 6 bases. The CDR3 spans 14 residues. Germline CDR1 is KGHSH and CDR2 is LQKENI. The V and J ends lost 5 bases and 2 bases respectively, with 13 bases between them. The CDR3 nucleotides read TGTGCCAGCTCAGAATCGGGGGCCACCTACGAGCAGTACTTC. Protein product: CASSESGATYEQYF. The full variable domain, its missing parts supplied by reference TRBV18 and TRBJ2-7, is NAGVMQNPRHLVRRRGQEARLRCSPMKGHSHVYWYRQLPEEGLKFMVYLQKENIIDESGMPKERFSAEFPKEGPSILRIQQVVRGDSAAYFCASSESGATYEQYFGPGTRLTVT.

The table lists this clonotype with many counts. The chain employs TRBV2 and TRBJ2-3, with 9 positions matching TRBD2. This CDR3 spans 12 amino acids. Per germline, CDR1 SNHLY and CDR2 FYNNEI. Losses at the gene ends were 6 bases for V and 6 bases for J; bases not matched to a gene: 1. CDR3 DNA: TGTGCCAGCAGGCGGGGGGGCGATACGCAGTATTTT. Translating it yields CASRRGGDTQYF.

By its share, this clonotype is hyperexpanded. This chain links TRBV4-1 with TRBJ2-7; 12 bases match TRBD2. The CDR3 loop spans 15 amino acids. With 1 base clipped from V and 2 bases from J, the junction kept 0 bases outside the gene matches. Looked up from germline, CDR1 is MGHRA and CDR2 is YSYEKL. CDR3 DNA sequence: TGCGCCAGCAGCCAAGGACTAGCGGGGGCCTACGAGCAGTACTTC. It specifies CASSQGLAGAYEQYF.

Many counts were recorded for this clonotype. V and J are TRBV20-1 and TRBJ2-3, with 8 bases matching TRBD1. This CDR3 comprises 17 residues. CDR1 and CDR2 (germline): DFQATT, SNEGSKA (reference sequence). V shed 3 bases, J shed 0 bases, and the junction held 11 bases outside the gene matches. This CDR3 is CSASSQTGVGSTDTQYF. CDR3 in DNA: TGCAGTGCTAGTAGTCAGACAGGGGTAGGGAGCACAGATACGCAGTATTTT.

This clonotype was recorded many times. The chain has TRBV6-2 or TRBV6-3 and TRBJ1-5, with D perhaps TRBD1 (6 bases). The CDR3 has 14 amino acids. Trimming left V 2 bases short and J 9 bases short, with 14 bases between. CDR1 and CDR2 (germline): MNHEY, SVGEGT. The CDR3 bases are TGTGCCAGCAGTTACGGGGGGCCCGTATGGCCCCAGCATTTT. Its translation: CASSYGGPVWPQHF.

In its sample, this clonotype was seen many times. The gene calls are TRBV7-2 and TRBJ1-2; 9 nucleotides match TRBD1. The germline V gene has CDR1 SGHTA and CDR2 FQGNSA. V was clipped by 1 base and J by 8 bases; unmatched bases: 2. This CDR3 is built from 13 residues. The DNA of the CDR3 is TGTGCCAGCAGCTTAGGGACAGGGGTAGGCTACACCTTC. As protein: CASSLGTGVGYTF.

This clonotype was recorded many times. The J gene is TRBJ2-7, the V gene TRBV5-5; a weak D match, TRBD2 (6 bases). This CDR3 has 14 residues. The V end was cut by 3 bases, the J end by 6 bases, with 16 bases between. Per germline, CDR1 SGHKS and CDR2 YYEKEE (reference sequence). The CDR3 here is CASSSRGGRVEQYF. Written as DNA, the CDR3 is TGTGCCAGCAGCTCTCGAGGAGGGCGGGTCGAGCAGTACTTC.

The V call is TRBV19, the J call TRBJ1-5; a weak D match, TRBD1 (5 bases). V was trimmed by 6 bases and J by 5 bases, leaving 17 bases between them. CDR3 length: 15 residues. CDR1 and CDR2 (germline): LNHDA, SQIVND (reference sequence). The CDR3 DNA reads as TGTGCCAGTAGCCATCAGGTAGGGGCGGATCAGCCCCAGCATTTT. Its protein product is CASSHQVGADQPQHF.

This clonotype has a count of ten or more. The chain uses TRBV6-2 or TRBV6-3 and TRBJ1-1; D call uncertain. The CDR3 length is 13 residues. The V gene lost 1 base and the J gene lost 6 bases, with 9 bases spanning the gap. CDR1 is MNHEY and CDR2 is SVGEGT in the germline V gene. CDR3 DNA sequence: TGTGCCAGCAGTTACTTTCAGCTTGCTGAAGCTTTCTTT. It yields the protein CASSYFQLAEAFF.

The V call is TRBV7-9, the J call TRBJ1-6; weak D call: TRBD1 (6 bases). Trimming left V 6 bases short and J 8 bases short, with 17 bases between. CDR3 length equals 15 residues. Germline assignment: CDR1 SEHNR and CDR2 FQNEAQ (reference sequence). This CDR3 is CASRQSGAMYSPLHF. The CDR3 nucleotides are TGTGCCAGCAGACAATCGGGGGCTATGTATTCACCCCTCCACTTT.

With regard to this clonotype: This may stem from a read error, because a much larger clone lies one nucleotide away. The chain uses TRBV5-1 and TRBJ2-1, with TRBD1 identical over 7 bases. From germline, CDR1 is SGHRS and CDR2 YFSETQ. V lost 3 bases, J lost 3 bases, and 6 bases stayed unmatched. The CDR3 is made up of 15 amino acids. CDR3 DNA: TGCGCCAGCAGCTCCACTAACAGGGGCTACAATGAGCAGTTCTTC. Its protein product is CASSSTNRGYNEQFF.

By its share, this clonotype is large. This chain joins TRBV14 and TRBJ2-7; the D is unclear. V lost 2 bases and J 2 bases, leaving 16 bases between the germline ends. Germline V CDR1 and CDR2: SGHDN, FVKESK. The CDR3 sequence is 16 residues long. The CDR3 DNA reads TGTGCCAGCAGCCAATGGCCGGCAGGACCTACCTACGAGCAGTACTTC. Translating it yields CASSQWPAGPTYEQYF.

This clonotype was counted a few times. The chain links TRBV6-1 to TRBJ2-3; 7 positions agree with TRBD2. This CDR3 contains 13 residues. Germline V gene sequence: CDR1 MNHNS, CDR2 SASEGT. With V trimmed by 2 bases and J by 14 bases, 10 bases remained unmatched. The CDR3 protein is CASSESDGTKPYF. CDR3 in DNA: TGTGCCAGCAGTGAATCCGACGGGACTAAGCCGTATTTT.

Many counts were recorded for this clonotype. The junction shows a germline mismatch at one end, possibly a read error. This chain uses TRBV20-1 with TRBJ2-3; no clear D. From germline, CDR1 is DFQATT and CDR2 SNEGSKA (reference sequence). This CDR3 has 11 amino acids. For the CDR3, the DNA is TGCAGTGCTGGAGATAGTTTTACGCAGTATTTT. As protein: CSAGDSFTQYF.

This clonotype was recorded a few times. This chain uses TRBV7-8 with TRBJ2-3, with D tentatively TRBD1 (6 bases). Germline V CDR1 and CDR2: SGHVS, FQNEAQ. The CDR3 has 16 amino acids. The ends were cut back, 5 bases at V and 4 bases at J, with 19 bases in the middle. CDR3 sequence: CASSQRRSGASDTQYF. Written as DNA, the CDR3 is TGTGCCAGCAGCCAGAGGAGGTCAGGGGCGTCAGATACGCAGTATTTT. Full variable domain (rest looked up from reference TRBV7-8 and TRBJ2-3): GAGVSQSPRYKVAKRGQDVALRCDPISGHVSLFWYQQALGQGPEFLTYFQNEAQLDKSGLPSDRFFAERPEGSVSTLKIQRTQQEDSAVYLCASSQRRSGASDTQYFGPGTRLTVL.

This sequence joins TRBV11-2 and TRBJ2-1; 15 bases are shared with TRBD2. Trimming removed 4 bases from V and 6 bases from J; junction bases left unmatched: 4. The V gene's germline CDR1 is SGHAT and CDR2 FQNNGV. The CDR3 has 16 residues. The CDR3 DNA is TGTGCCAGCAGCTCCCCGGGACTAGCGGGGGGCAATGAGCAGTTCTTC. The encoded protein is CASSSPGLAGGNEQFF. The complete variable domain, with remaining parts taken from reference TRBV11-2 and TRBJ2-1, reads EAGVAQSPRYKIIEKRQSVAFWCNPISGHATLYWYQQILGQGPKLLIQFQNNGVVDDSQLPKDRFSAERLKGVDSTLKIQPAKLEDSAVYLCASSSPGLAGGNEQFFGPGTRLTVL.

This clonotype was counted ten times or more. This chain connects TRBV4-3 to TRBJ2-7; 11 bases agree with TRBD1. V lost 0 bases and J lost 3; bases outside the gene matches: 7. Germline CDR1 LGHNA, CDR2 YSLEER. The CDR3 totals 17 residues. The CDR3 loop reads CASSQEFAGTGGYEQYF. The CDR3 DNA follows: TGCGCCAGCAGCCAAGAATTCGCCGGGACAGGGGGCTACGAGCAGTACTTC.

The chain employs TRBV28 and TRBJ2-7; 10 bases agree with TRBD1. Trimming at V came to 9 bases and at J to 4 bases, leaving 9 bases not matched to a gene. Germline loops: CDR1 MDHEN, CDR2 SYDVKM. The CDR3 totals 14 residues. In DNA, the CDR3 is TGTGCCAGTTATACCGGGACAGGGGATTACGAGCAGTACTTC. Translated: CASYTGTGDYEQYF.

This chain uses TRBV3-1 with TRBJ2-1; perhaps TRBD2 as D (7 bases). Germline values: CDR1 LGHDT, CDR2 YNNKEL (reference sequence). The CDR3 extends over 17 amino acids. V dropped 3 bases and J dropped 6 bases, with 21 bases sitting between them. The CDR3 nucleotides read TGTGCCAGCAGCCAGGCTATAGCGAGGGGGGGCATCAATGAGCAGTTCTTC. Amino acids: CASSQAIARGGINEQFF.

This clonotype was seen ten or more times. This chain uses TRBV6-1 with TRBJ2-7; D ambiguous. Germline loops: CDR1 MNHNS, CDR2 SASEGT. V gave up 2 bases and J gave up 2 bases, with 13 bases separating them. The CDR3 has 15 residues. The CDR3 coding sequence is TGTGCCAGCAGTGAACAAGGCAGGTGGGCCTACGAGCAGTACTTC. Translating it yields CASSEQGRWAYEQYF.

The CDR3: CATAPTSGGYNEQFF. CDR3 sequence (DNA): TGCGCCACCGCGCCGACTAGCGGGGGGTACAATGAGCAGTTCTTC. This sequence joins TRBV10-2 and TRBJ2-1, with 13 bases matching TRBD2. The germline V gene encodes CDR1 WSHSY and CDR2 SAAADI. The CDR3 length is 15 residues. V shed 10 bases and J 4 bases; nucleotides not matched to a gene: 7.

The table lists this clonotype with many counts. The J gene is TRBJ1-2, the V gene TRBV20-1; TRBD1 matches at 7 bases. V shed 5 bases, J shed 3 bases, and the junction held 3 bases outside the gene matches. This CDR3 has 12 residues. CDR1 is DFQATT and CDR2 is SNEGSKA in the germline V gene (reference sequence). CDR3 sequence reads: CSALQGHYGYTF. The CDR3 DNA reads TGCAGTGCTTTACAGGGGCACTATGGCTACACCTTC.

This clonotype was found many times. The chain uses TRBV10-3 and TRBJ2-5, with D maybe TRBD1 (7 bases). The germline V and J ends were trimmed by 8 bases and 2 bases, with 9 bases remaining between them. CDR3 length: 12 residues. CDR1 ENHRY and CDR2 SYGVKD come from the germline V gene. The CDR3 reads CAIAGQQETQYF. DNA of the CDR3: TGTGCCATCGCGGGACAGCAAGAGACCCAGTACTTC.

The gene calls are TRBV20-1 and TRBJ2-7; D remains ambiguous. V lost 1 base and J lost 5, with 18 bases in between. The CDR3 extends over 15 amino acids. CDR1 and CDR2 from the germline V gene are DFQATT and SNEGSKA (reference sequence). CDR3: CSARVFPQRANEQYF. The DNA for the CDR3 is TGCAGTGCTAGAGTCTTCCCCCAACGTGCTAACGAGCAGTACTTC.